This TCR beta chain was recorded in a study of blood T cells in healthy people across ages. Healthy Caucasian individuals from Russia aged 6 to 90 were enrolled as donors. Trimming took off 4 bases at V and 5 bases at J, with 12 bases between the two ends. Per the germline V gene, CDR1 is PRHDT and CDR2 is FYEKMQ (reference sequence). This CDR3 spans 14 amino acids. Sample-barcoded 5' priming and a J-beta primer mix drove a second PCR of roughly 6 to 12 cycles. Each CDR3 protein is one row after TCRdb ran MiXCR on the 5' RACE reads. The sample has about 1.4 million distinct CDR3 sequences, around 59% seen once; the top ten hold 6.5% to 8.5%.

The chain couples TRBV13 to TRBJ2-1, with a weak D call TRBD1 (6 bases). Sequencing was done on a sample of blood. This sequence originates from a man younger than 35 in good health. Here the CDR3 reads CASSSHNRDNEQFF. The CDR3 nucleotides read TGTGCCAGCAGCTCCCACAACAGGGACAATGAGCAGTTCTTC.